These 31 T cell receptor beta chains share one sample of origin, sequenced in a study of blood T cell repertoires in COVID-19. Here immunoSEQ multiplex PCR was the method, and the copy in TCRdb shows in-frame clones only, minus some. This sample has more than 50,000 clones, with 75% to 80% found just once. The sample was peripheral blood. These TCRs come from a woman aged 80 or older with acute or convalescent COVID-19.

The chain employs TRBV5-1 and TRBJ2-3; the match to TRBD1 covers 10 bases. The J segment lost 0 bases and the V segment lost 2 bases, leaving 3 bases of the junction unmatched. CDR3 size: 16 residues. The germline V gene has CDR1 SGHRS and CDR2 YFSETQ. Here the CDR3 reads CASSLGDRGSTDTQYF. In nucleotides, the CDR3 is TGCGCCAGCAGCTTAGGGGACAGGGGTAGCACAGATACGCAGTATTTT. Full variable domain (rest looked up from reference TRBV5-1 and TRBJ2-3): KAGVTQTPRYLIKTRGQQVTLSCSPISGHRSVSWYQQTPGQGLQFLFEYFSETQRNKGNFPGRFSGRQFSNSRSEMNVSTLELGDSALYLCASSLGDRGSTDTQYFGPGTRLTVL.

The CDR3 protein is CASSHPDRAYYGYTF. The CDR3 DNA reads TGTGCCAGCAGCCACCCGGACAGGGCATACTATGGCTACACCTTC. The rearrangement links TRBV4-2 to TRBJ1-2; 8 nucleotides line up with TRBD1. Trimming took 3 bases from V and 3 from J; bases not matched to a gene: 6. The CDR3 runs to 15 residues. The germline V gene encodes CDR1 LGHNA and CDR2 YNFKEQ.

The chain couples TRBV7-2 to TRBJ1-2; D is possibly TRBD1 (6 bases). Trimming shortened V by 0 bases and J by 13 bases, and 9 bases separated the two germline ends. The CDR3 totals 11 residues. The germline V gene encodes CDR1 SGHTA and CDR2 FQGNSA. The CDR3 sequence: CASSLAGALTF. CDR3 coding DNA: TGTGCCAGCAGCTTAGCGGGGGCCCTCACCTTC.

This clone is deemed large. The chain combines TRBV28 with TRBJ2-1, with a possible D match to TRBD2 (6 bases). V gave up 3 bases and J gave up 2 bases, with 8 bases separating them. The germline V gene encodes CDR1 MDHEN and CDR2 SYDVKM. The CDR3 runs 14 residues. CDR3 sequence (DNA): TGTGCCAGCAGTTTTAGCGGAACCTACAATGAGCAGTTCTTC. Its protein is CASSFSGTYNEQFF.

This clone was seen just once. The junction does not match germline at one end; this may be a read error. The rearrangement joins TRBV28 to TRBJ2-3; D is possibly TRBD2 (6 bases). The CDR3 covers 17 residues. In germline, CDR1 is MDHEN, CDR2 SYDVKM. This CDR3 is CAGSSIGGAVRTDTQYF. In DNA, the CDR3 is TGTGCCGGCAGTTCCATTGGCGGGGCAGTTCGTACAGATACGCAGTATTTT.

The chain links TRBV7-2 to TRBJ2-1, with 11 bases aligning to TRBD2. V was clipped by 3 bases and J by 6 bases; unmatched bases: 7. Looked up from germline, CDR1 is SGHTA and CDR2 is FQGNSA. The CDR3 loop spans 16 amino acids. The CDR3 nucleotides read TGTGCCAGCAGCTTGTACGGTAGCGGGAGGGGCAATGAGCAGTTCTTC. This encodes CASSLYGSGRGNEQFF.

This chain links TRBV5-1 with TRBJ2-5; TRBD2 is a possible D gene (5 bases). The CDR3 consists of 15 residues. The V gene's germline CDR1 is SGHRS and CDR2 YFSETQ. V was pared by 6 bases and J by 1 base, with 16 bases between. In DNA, the CDR3 is TGCGCCAGCAACACCATTCCGGGATCCCAAGAGACCCAGTACTTC. Protein sequence: CASNTIPGSQETQYF. The complete variable domain, with remaining parts taken from reference TRBV5-1 and TRBJ2-5, reads KAGVTQTPRYLIKTRGQQVTLSCSPISGHRSVSWYQQTPGQGLQFLFEYFSETQRNKGNFPGRFSGRQFSNSRSEMNVSTLELGDSALYLCASNTIPGSQETQYFGPGTRLLVL.

The rearrangement links TRBV11-2 to TRBJ2-1; 10 nucleotides align to TRBD2. CDR3 length equals 16 residues. The germline CDR1 and CDR2 sequences are SGHAT and FQNNGV. Unmatched junction bases numbered 8, after V lost 2 bases and J lost 7 bases. The CDR3 loop is CASSLSGTSAGNEQFF. CDR3 in DNA: TGTGCCAGCAGCTTATCCGGGACTAGCGCAGGGAATGAGCAGTTCTTC.

This chain's CDR3 is CASSPQRLGQSFYGYTF. CDR3 sequence (DNA): TGTGCCAGTAGTCCGCAGAGGTTGGGACAGTCCTTCTATGGCTACACCTTC. This chain joins TRBV19 and TRBJ1-2; TRBD1 matches 7 bases. The CDR3 contains 17 residues. The V gene's germline CDR1 is LNHDA and CDR2 SQIVND (reference sequence). The V gene end was trimmed by 5 bases and the J gene end by 4 bases; junction bases not matched to a gene: 16.

The DNA for the CDR3 is TGTGCCAGCACCTTTTCGAACAGGGGAAGCAATCAGCCCCAGCATTTT. The encoded protein is CASTFSNRGSNQPQHF. The genes are TRBV7-8 and TRBJ1-5, with 7 nucleotides matching TRBD1. CDR1 and CDR2 from the germline V gene are SGHVS and FQNEAQ. The V and J ends lost 7 bases and 1 base, in that order; junction bases with no gene match: 10. This CDR3 has 16 residues.

This clone was detected only a few times. V usage is TRBV28 and J usage is TRBJ1-2; TRBD1 matches at 7 bases. Germline V CDR1 and CDR2: MDHEN, SYDVKM. The CDR3 runs 13 residues. V lost 6 bases and J lost 7; bases outside the gene matches: 8. The CDR3 reads CASRYRGSFGYTF. As DNA, the CDR3 is TGTGCCAGCAGGTACAGGGGTAGTTTTGGCTACACCTTC.

The DNA for the CDR3 is TGCGCCAGCAGGACGGGAGAGGTTGGCGAGCAGTACTTC. It specifies CASRTGEVGEQYF. The chain uses TRBV5-1 and TRBJ2-7, with a weak D call TRBD2 (6 bases). Trimming removed 5 bases from V and 6 bases from J, with 15 bases in between. The germline V gene encodes CDR1 SGHRS and CDR2 YFSETQ. CDR3 length: 13 residues.

The chain uses TRBV4-1 and TRBJ2-1; 7 nucleotides agree with TRBD2. Germline V gene data show CDR1 as MGHRA and CDR2 as YSYEKL. The CDR3 contains 18 residues. Trimming removed 1 base from V and 9 bases from J; junction bases left unmatched: 18. The CDR3 reads CASSQGGRGRASEVEQFF. In DNA form, the CDR3 reads TGCGCCAGCAGCCAAGGGGGTCGAGGGAGGGCCTCCGAGGTTGAGCAGTTCTTC.

This chain uses TRBV28 with TRBJ2-7; 7 bases match TRBD2. V lost 6 bases and J lost 1; bases outside the gene matches: 6. Germline V gene sequence: CDR1 MDHEN, CDR2 SYDVKM. The CDR3 has 14 residues. CDR3 DNA: TGTGCCAGCAGATTAGCGGGTAAATCCTACGAGCAGTACTTC. The encoded protein is CASRLAGKSYEQYF.

The chain recombines TRBV4-2 with TRBJ1-1, with 7 bases identical to TRBD1. The CDR3 spans 15 residues. Germline trimming cut 1 base from V and 5 bases from J; bases unmatched to any gene: 7. The germline gives CDR1 LGHNA, CDR2 YNFKEQ. The CDR3 DNA follows: TGTGCCAGCAGCCAAGTCGGGGACAGTGGAACTGAAGCTTTCTTT. It encodes CASSQVGDSGTEAFF.

This clone was observed a handful of times. V is TRBV7-8 and J is TRBJ2-2; 7 positions match TRBD2. The V gene end was trimmed by 6 bases and the J gene end by 3 bases; junction bases not matched to a gene: 7. There are 15 residues in the CDR3. From germline, CDR1 is SGHVS and CDR2 FQNEAQ. The CDR3 spells CASRWGGPDTGELFF. The CDR3 DNA is TGTGCCAGCAGGTGGGGAGGGCCTGACACCGGGGAGCTGTTTTTT. The full variable domain, its missing parts supplied by reference TRBV7-8 and TRBJ2-2, is GAGVSQSPRYKVAKRGQDVALRCDPISGHVSLFWYQQALGQGPEFLTYFQNEAQLDKSGLPSDRFFAERPEGSVSTLKIQRTQQEDSAVYLCASRWGGPDTGELFFGEGSRLTVL.

The chain recombines TRBV9 with TRBJ2-3, with D maybe TRBD2 (6 bases). Germline assignment: CDR1 SGDLS and CDR2 YYNGEE. The CDR3 extends over 15 amino acids. The V end lost 0 bases, the J end lost 2 bases, and 10 bases lay between the germline ends. The CDR3 loop reads CASSVARTITDTQYF. The CDR3 DNA follows: TGTGCCAGCAGCGTAGCCAGGACTATCACAGATACGCAGTATTTT.

In nucleotides, the CDR3 is TGTGCCAGCAGTCAACCGGGACTAGCGGGAGCCGGGGAGCTGTTTTTT. Translating it yields CASSQPGLAGAGELFF. V is TRBV28 and J is TRBJ2-2, with 14 bases fitting TRBD2. The length of the CDR3 is 16 residues. Germline V CDR1 and CDR2: MDHEN, SYDVKM. J was trimmed by 6 bases and V by 5 bases; bases with no gene match: 5.

This chain links TRBV27 with TRBJ2-2; 11 positions agree with TRBD2. CDR3 length: 17 amino acids. Germline values: CDR1 MNHEY, CDR2 SMNVEV (reference sequence). Trimming at V came to 5 bases and at J to 6 bases, leaving 11 bases not matched to a gene. As DNA, the CDR3 is TGTGCCAGCAGTCAACTCTTAGCGGGAGGGAGACCCGGGGAGCTGTTTTTT. Its protein is CASSQLLAGGRPGELFF.

The V gene is TRBV9, the J gene TRBJ1-1; no definite D call. The germline CDR1 and CDR2 sequences are SGDLS and YYNGEE. The CDR3 is 13 residues long. Trimming shortened V by 4 bases and J by 11 bases, and 18 bases separated the two germline ends. Written as DNA, the CDR3 is TGTGCCAGCAGCTCAGCGGTGGGTAGTAGGGCTTTCTTT. Its protein product is CASSSAVGSRAFF.

J is TRBJ1-6 and V is TRBV19; D not certain. The CDR3 loop spans 13 amino acids. Germline V lookup: CDR1 LNHDA, CDR2 SQIVND (reference sequence). V dropped 5 bases and J dropped 11 bases, with 13 bases sitting between them. The CDR3 nucleotides read TGTGCCAGTAGTGCAGTCTCGGAGGCACCCCTCCACTTT. Translated, it gives CASSAVSEAPLHF. The full variable domain, its missing parts supplied by reference TRBV19 and TRBJ1-6, is DGGITQSPKYLFRKEGQNVTLSCEQNLNHDAMYWYRQDPGQGLRLIYYSQIVNDFQKGDIAEGYSVSREKKESFPLTVTSAQKNPTAFYLCASSAVSEAPLHFGNGTRLTVT.

CDR3 DNA sequence: TGTGCCAGCAGCCGGGACAGGGGGGGACAGTACAAACTGTTTTTT. This gives the protein CASSRDRGGQYKLFF. The chain recombines TRBV6-5 with TRBJ1-4, with TRBD1 identical over 11 bases. V shed 6 bases, J shed 11 bases, and the junction held 11 bases outside the gene matches. Germline CDR1 reads MNHEY; CDR2 reads SVGAGI. The CDR3 is 15 residues long.

V usage is TRBV4-2 and J usage is TRBJ2-7; D is perhaps TRBD2 (5 bases). This CDR3 comprises 15 residues. CDR1 is LGHNA and CDR2 is YNFKEQ in the germline V gene. The V end lost 0 bases, the J end lost 2 bases, and 11 bases lay between the germline ends. In DNA form, the CDR3 reads TGTGCCAGCAGCCAAGAGGTGAGCGGCCCCTACGAGCAGTACTTC. Amino acid sequence: CASSQEVSGPYEQYF.

This clone was found many times. The chain uses TRBV6-5 and TRBJ2-1, with 10 positions matching TRBD1. Trimming took 6 bases from V and 8 from J; bases not matched to a gene: 7. CDR3 length equals 14 residues. Germline lookup yields CDR1 MNHEY and CDR2 SVGAGI. DNA for the CDR3: TGTGCCAGCAGCCTGACAGGGGGCGGGGATGAGCAGTTCTTC. This translates into CASSLTGGGDEQFF.

V and J are TRBV5-5 and TRBJ2-7, with 8 bases lining up with TRBD2. This CDR3 is 16 amino acids long. Trimming at V came to 5 bases and at J to 1 base, leaving 11 bases not matched to a gene. CDR1 and CDR2 from the germline V gene are SGHKS and YYEKEE (reference sequence). DNA for the CDR3: TGTGCCAGCAGTTTTGACCCGGGACTAGTATCCTACGAGCAGTACTTC. It codes for CASSFDPGLVSYEQYF.

The gene calls are TRBV19 and TRBJ2-7, with D possibly matching TRBD1 (7 bases). CDR1 LNHDA and CDR2 SQIVND come from the germline V gene (reference sequence). This CDR3 has 17 amino acids. The V end lost 8 bases, the J end lost 6 bases, and 29 bases lay between the germline ends. The CDR3 DNA reads TGTGCCAGTTCTGGGGGGACAGTCCTACCTTCGCTACTCGAGCAGTACTTC. Protein sequence: CASSGGTVLPSLLEQYF.

V gene TRBV13 combines with J gene TRBJ1-2; perhaps TRBD1 as D (5 bases). The CDR3 covers 13 residues. V lost 5 bases to trimming and J lost 3 bases, with 10 bases between them. Germline CDR1 reads PRHDT; CDR2 reads FYEKMQ (reference sequence). In DNA form, the CDR3 reads TGTGCCAGCAGCGTGGACACGGACTATGGCTACACCTTC. Its translation: CASSVDTDYGYTF.

This chain connects TRBV18 to TRBJ1-1; tentative D call: TRBD1 (6 bases). The CDR3 is 12 residues long. Germline lookup yields CDR1 KGHSH and CDR2 LQKENI. V lost 5 bases and J 6 bases, leaving 10 bases between the germline ends. The CDR3 nucleotides are TGTGCCAGCTCAGGCACAGGGTCTGAAGCTTTCTTT. Translated, it gives CASSGTGSEAFF.

This chain links TRBV4-1 with TRBJ2-7; TRBD1 matches at 8 bases. Trimming cost V 1 base and J 2 bases; bases outside gene matches: 4. The length of the CDR3 is 15 residues. Looked up from germline, CDR1 is MGHRA and CDR2 is YSYEKL. The CDR3 DNA follows: TGCGCCAGCAGCCAAGTAGTCAGGGGGCCCTACGAGCAGTACTTC. Amino acid sequence: CASSQVVRGPYEQYF.

V is TRBV18 and J is TRBJ2-1; the match to TRBD1 covers 10 bases. This CDR3 comprises 17 residues. Trimming at V came to 1 base and at J to 4 bases, leaving 7 bases not matched to a gene. Germline assignment: CDR1 KGHSH and CDR2 LQKENI. CDR3 loop: CASSPRTGGSSYNEQFF. DNA for the CDR3: TGTGCCAGCTCACCACGGACAGGGGGTTCCTCATACAATGAGCAGTTCTTC.

The rearrangement links TRBV28 to TRBJ2-1, with TRBD1 matching 7 bases. This CDR3 comprises 16 residues. Germline V gene data show CDR1 as MDHEN and CDR2 as SYDVKM. Unmatched junction bases numbered 12, after V lost 4 bases and J lost 6 bases. Here the CDR3 DNA reads TGTGCCAGCAGTTCGTCGCGACAGGGTAGGATCAATGAGCAGTTCTTC. It specifies CASSSSRQGRINEQFF.